One sample yielded the 12 T cell receptor beta chains listed below, sequenced in a study of a mutant IDH1 vaccine in newly diagnosed glioma. Clones were read by immunoSEQ multiplex PCR, and TCRdb kept only the in-frame ones, dropping some. The profile shows tens of thousands of clones, around 90% of them singletons. No antigen is known for these receptors. The time point is: week 23, last vaccination. Topical imiquimod was applied with each vaccine dose, which held 300 ug of mutant IDH1 20-mer peptide. Sequencing used PBMCs, obtained from a glioma patient whose treatment included an IDH1 peptide vaccine. These receptors all stem from a man aged 50 to 60 with glioma.

The chain employs TRBV30 and TRBJ1-2; TRBD1 matches at 11 bases. The CDR3 has 12 amino acids. The junction had 3 bases not matched to a gene; V was cut back by 2 bases and J by 10 bases. Germline loops: CDR1 GTSNPN, CDR2 SVGIG (reference sequence). Written as DNA, the CDR3 is TGTGCCTGGAGTCGGACAGGGGGCGACTACACCTTC. Translated: CAWSRTGGDYTF.

The chain is built from TRBV7-8 and TRBJ2-7, with D tentatively TRBD1 (5 bases). There are 14 residues in the CDR3. CDR1 is SGHVS and CDR2 is FQNEAQ in the germline V gene. V was shortened by 4 bases and J by 1 base, with 11 bases between the two germline ends. CDR3 protein: CASSSATESYEQYF. DNA of the CDR3: TGTGCCAGCAGCTCCGCGACAGAGTCCTACGAGCAGTACTTC.

The genes are TRBV18 and TRBJ1-3; no clear D. The V end lost 2 bases, the J end lost 7 bases, and 9 bases lay between the germline ends. Germline CDR1 KGHSH, CDR2 LQKENI. This CDR3 comprises 13 residues. DNA for the CDR3: TGTGCCAGCTCACCAGGGTTTATTAACACCATATATTTT. Encoded protein: CASSPGFINTIYF.

The J gene is TRBJ2-7, the V gene TRBV5-4, with TRBD2 matching 15 bases. Germline CDR1 reads SGHNT; CDR2 reads YYREEE (reference sequence). V shed 4 bases and J 0 bases; nucleotides not matched to a gene: 14. The CDR3 loop spans 20 amino acids. For the CDR3, the DNA is TGTGCCAGCAGCCCTCCGGTGGGACTAGCGGGGGGTTTGAGCTCCTACGAGCAGTACTTC. Translated: CASSPPVGLAGGLSSYEQYF.

The chain combines TRBV6-5 with TRBJ2-7, with D tentatively TRBD2 (5 bases). Germline V lookup: CDR1 MNHEY, CDR2 SVGAGI. The CDR3 totals 12 residues. V shed 6 bases and J shed 6 bases, with 12 bases lying between them. CDR3 amino acids: CASSSGSSEQYF. CDR3 DNA sequence: TGTGCCAGCAGCAGCGGCAGTAGCGAGCAGTACTTC.

This sequence joins TRBV4-2 and TRBJ2-6, with D unresolved. Germline V gene sequence: CDR1 LGHNA, CDR2 YNFKEQ. The V and J ends lost 0 bases and 0 bases respectively, with 9 bases between them. This CDR3 is built from 17 residues. The CDR3 loop reads CASSQDFGRSGANVLTF. The CDR3 DNA sequence: TGTGCCAGCAGCCAAGATTTTGGGCGCTCTGGGGCCAACGTCCTGACTTTC.

The chain combines TRBV4-2 with TRBJ1-5, with no clear D. CDR1 LGHNA and CDR2 YNFKEQ come from the germline V gene. V was pared by 6 bases and J by 0 bases, with 3 bases between. The CDR3 runs to 12 residues. The CDR3 sequence: CASSNSNQPQHF. DNA of the CDR3: TGTGCCAGCAGTAATAGCAATCAGCCCCAGCATTTT.

The chain links TRBV30 to TRBJ2-7; 11 bases map to TRBD1. Germline V gene data show CDR1 as GTSNPN and CDR2 as SVGIG (reference sequence). V shed 5 bases, J shed 4 bases, and the junction held 7 bases outside the gene matches. The CDR3 loop spans 14 amino acids. CDR3 protein: CAWASGQGGYEQYF. The CDR3 DNA is TGTGCCTGGGCATCGGGACAGGGGGGATACGAGCAGTACTTC. The variable domain in full, completed from reference TRBV30 and TRBJ2-7, reads SQTIHQWPATLVQPVGSPLSLECTVEGTSNPNLYWYRQAAGRGLQLLFYSVGIGQISSEVPQNLSASRPQDRQFILSSKKLLLSDSGFYLCAWASGQGGYEQYFGPGTRLTVT.

This rearrangement joins TRBV9 to TRBJ1-1; 7 bases match TRBD1. CDR3 length: 14 residues. With 0 bases clipped from V and 7 bases from J, the junction kept 6 bases outside the gene matches. Germline-derived CDR1 and CDR2 are SGDLS and YYNGEE. The CDR3 spells CASSVEYRGGEAFF. As DNA, the CDR3 is TGTGCCAGCAGCGTAGAGTACAGGGGTGGTGAAGCTTTCTTT.

This clone is a singleton in its sample. The V and J genes are TRBV29-1 and TRBJ2-5, with D maybe TRBD1 (6 bases). The CDR3 has 14 amino acids. The V gene lost 6 bases and the J gene lost 0 bases, with 14 bases spanning the gap. Germline CDR1 is SQVTM and CDR2 is ANQGSEA. The CDR3 here is CSVAPGQYQETQYF. The CDR3 nucleotides read TGCAGCGTAGCCCCCGGACAGTACCAAGAGACCCAGTACTTC.

This clone is a singleton in its sample. For the CDR3, the DNA is TGTGCCTGGACCACCCCTAGACCCCAGGTAGGCACTGAAGCTTTCTTT. Translating gives CAWTTPRPQVGTEAFF. The V gene is TRBV30, the J gene TRBJ1-1; unclear D gene. CDR3 length equals 16 residues. Trimming took 4 bases from V and 4 from J, leaving 22 bases between them. The germline V gene encodes CDR1 GTSNPN and CDR2 SVGIG (reference sequence).

This chain joins TRBV4-3 and TRBJ1-4; D ambiguous. Germline CDR1 reads LGHNA; CDR2 reads YSLEER. The CDR3 spans 14 residues. V dropped 4 bases and J dropped 5 bases, with 11 bases sitting between them. The CDR3 nucleotides read TGCGCCAGCAGCCTCGGTCTGGAGAATGAAAAACTGTTTTTT. It yields the protein CASSLGLENEKLFF.